The clone carrying this TCR beta chain was seen repeatedly, ten times or more. These data belong to a study of T-cell reconstitution after alpha-beta-depleted transplantation in children. The CDR3 totals 15 residues. Germline V gene lookup returns CDR1 DFQATT and CDR2 SNEGSKA (reference sequence). Trimming removed 3 bases from V and 3 bases from J; junction bases left unmatched: 11. Using unique molecular identifiers, the investigators prepared the TCRbeta library. TCRdb re-called the PCR reads with MiXCR, one entry per CDR3 protein. The sample lists about 410,000 distinct CDR3 sequences, around 20% seen once, with around 4% in the top ten.

This TCR came from a human donor who donated a stem cell graft to a child with acute myeloid leukemia. Material: PBMCs from the stem cell graft donor, obtained from the stem cell graft. The chain carries TRBV20-1 and TRBJ2-7; 7 bases map to TRBD2. Here the CDR3 DNA reads TGCAGTGCTAGTGTAGGGACTACCGACTACTACGAGCAGTACTTC. Encoded protein: CSASVGTTDYYEQYF.